This T cell receptor beta chain appears in the sequencing data of a study of cytotoxic CD8 clonotypes in ibrutinib-treated CLL. At the level of the study: The average sample held roughly 250,000 productive templates and 96,000 or so productive rearrangements.

A remark on this clone: What it recognizes is unknown.

The data were produced by immunoSEQ multiplex PCR, yet TCRdb's version contains in-frame clones alone and is incomplete. The repertoire holds roughly 180,000 clones, with around 70% as singletons. The CDR3 is made up of 12 amino acids. CDR1 MNHEY and CDR2 SVGAGI come from the germline V gene. V was pared by 5 bases and J by 4 bases, with 8 bases between. Study results and limitations: Baseline values of clonality outstripped age-matched healthy donors and followed circulating CD8+ T-cell counts. Sustained-remission and progressing patients had different sampling times.

This clonotype was obtained from a human donor with chronic lymphocytic leukemia. The genes are TRBV6-5 and TRBJ1-2; D possibly corresponds to TRBD1 (6 bases). Here the sequenced sample was PBMCs, taken after 24 months of ibrutinib treatment. The CDR3: CASSGQTYGYTF. The CDR3 DNA is TGTGCCAGCAGTGGACAGACCTATGGCTACACCTTC.